This TCR beta chain was documented in a study of control samples from healthy donors and cancer patients. Here immunoSEQ multiplex PCR was the method, and the copy in TCRdb shows in-frame clones only, minus some. Of 70,000 to 90,000 clones listed, around 94% are singletons. The CDR3 has 16 residues. The V gene's germline CDR1 is KGHSH and CDR2 LQKENI. V shed 0 bases and J shed 5 bases, with 14 bases lying between them. The source material was blood. This chain links TRBV18 with TRBJ1-5; no clear D gene. This sequence originates from a young woman in good health. The DNA for the CDR3 is TGTGCCAGCTCACCACCAGGTCAAGGGTGGGATCAGCCCCAGCATTTT. This sequence encodes CASSPPGQGWDQPQHF.